A single sample is the source of the 29 T cell receptor beta chains below, sequenced in a study of blood T cell repertoires in COVID-19. TCRdb keeps only in-frame clones here, not all; method: immunoSEQ multiplex PCR. In the table there are a few hundred thousand clones, about four fifths of which are singletons. Sequenced: peripheral blood. These receptors all stem from a woman between 18 and 30 years old with acute or convalescent COVID-19.

This sequence joins TRBV20-1 and TRBJ1-2, with no clear D. Per germline, CDR1 DFQATT and CDR2 SNEGSKA (reference sequence). The CDR3 is made up of 9 amino acids. V lost 3 bases and J lost 10, with 6 bases in between. CDR3 amino acids: CSARGVYTF. DNA of the CDR3: TGCAGTGCTAGGGGAGTCTACACCTTC.

The chain carries TRBV21-1 and TRBJ1-5. TRBV21-1 corresponds to a pseudogene. The CDR3 is made up of 16 amino acids. CDR3 DNA sequence: TGTGCCAGCAGCAAAGTGCGGGGTACGGGCAATCAGCCCCAGCATTTT. It encodes CASSKVRGTGNQPQHF.

The chain uses TRBV30 and TRBJ1-1, with 7 bases fitting TRBD1. CDR1 is GTSNPN and CDR2 is SVGIG in the germline V gene (reference sequence). The CDR3 spans 16 residues. V was clipped by 0 bases and J by 3 bases; unmatched bases: 10. The DNA of the CDR3 is TGTGCCTGGAGTGTACGTGCAGACAGGGCGGACACTGAAGCTTTCTTT. This sequence encodes CAWSVRADRADTEAFF.

The rearrangement uses TRBV5-1 and TRBJ2-5; the match to TRBD1 covers 7 bases. Per germline, CDR1 SGHRS and CDR2 YFSETQ. V lost 6 bases and J lost 4; bases outside the gene matches: 9. CDR3 length equals 14 residues. This CDR3 reads CASNLQGIGETQYF. DNA for the CDR3: TGCGCCAGCAACCTACAGGGGATTGGAGAGACCCAGTACTTC.

The gene calls are TRBV12-3 or TRBV12-4 and TRBJ1-2; tentatively, D is TRBD1 (5 bases). The CDR3 consists of 13 residues. Trimming removed 3 bases from V and 4 bases from J, with 9 bases in between. The CDR3 DNA reads TGTGCCAGCAGTTTCAGGGCCGCCTATGGCTACACCTTC. This translates into CASSFRAAYGYTF.

This sequence joins TRBV10-2 and TRBJ2-5, with 8 nucleotides matching TRBD1. This CDR3 has 15 amino acids. Germline V gives CDR1 WSHSY, CDR2 SAAADI. The ends lost 2 bases at V and 4 bases at J; junction bases unmatched: 6. CDR3 bases: TGCGCCAGCAGTGAGCTCAGGGGGCCGGGAGAGACCCAGTACTTC. Translated, it gives CASSELRGPGETQYF.

The CDR3 region has the DNA TGTGCCAGCAGCTCGACAGGGACCGCAGAAAAACTGTTTTTT. Its protein product is CASSSTGTAEKLFF. This chain links TRBV5-5 with TRBJ1-4; TRBD1 aligns across 7 bases. Germline V gene lookup returns CDR1 SGHKS and CDR2 YYEKEE (reference sequence). This CDR3 has 14 amino acids. V lost 3 bases and J lost 8; bases outside the gene matches: 7. Full variable domain (remainder filled in from reference TRBV5-5 and TRBJ1-4): DAGVTQSPTHLIKTRGQQVTLRCSPISGHKSVSWYQQVLGQGPQFIFQYYEKEERGRGNFPDRFSARQFPNYSSELNVNALLLGDSALYLCASSSTGTAEKLFFGSGTQLSVL.

The rearrangement links TRBV14 to TRBJ1-1, with TRBD1 identical over 11 bases. Germline CDR1 and CDR2: SGHDN and FVKESK. The CDR3 contains 16 residues. With V trimmed by 3 bases and J by 8 bases, 11 bases remained unmatched. The CDR3 nucleotides read TGTGCCAGCAGCCACCCCGGGGGACAGGGGGGAGCAGAAGCTTTCTTT. Protein sequence: CASSHPGGQGGAEAFF.

This clone occurred once. The chain uses TRBV28 and TRBJ2-2, with a weak D call TRBD1 (7 bases). V was clipped by 6 bases and J by 3 bases, with 17 bases between them. This CDR3 contains 16 residues. Germline lookup yields CDR1 MDHEN and CDR2 SYDVKM. CDR3 sequence: CASSPPEGADTGELFF. As DNA, the CDR3 is TGTGCCAGCAGCCCTCCGGAGGGGGCGGACACCGGGGAGCTGTTTTTT.

The rearrangement links TRBV7-8 to TRBJ2-3, with 10 bases that match TRBD2. The germline CDR1 and CDR2 sequences are SGHVS and FQNEAQ. The length of the CDR3 is 15 residues. The V gene end was trimmed by 1 base and the J gene end by 7 bases; junction bases not matched to a gene: 5. The CDR3 sequence: CASSLGLAGANTQYF. Written as DNA, the CDR3 is TGTGCCAGCAGCTTAGGGCTAGCGGGAGCGAATACGCAGTATTTT.

This rearrangement joins TRBV29-1 to TRBJ1-3; D perhaps matches TRBD1 (5 bases). The germline V gene encodes CDR1 SQVTM and CDR2 ANQGSEA. This CDR3 is built from 13 residues. V was cut by 7 bases and J by 2 bases, with 12 bases left in between. For the CDR3, the DNA is TGCAGCGCCCCGGGGGACCCTGGAAACACCATATATTTT. Translation gives CSAPGDPGNTIYF.

This clone was seen more than once but under ten times. This rearrangement joins TRBV7-2 to TRBJ1-3, with 8 bases aligning to TRBD1. Trimming cost V 5 bases and J 1 base; bases outside gene matches: 7. The germline V gene encodes CDR1 SGHTA and CDR2 FQGNSA. The CDR3 contains 16 residues. The CDR3 coding sequence is TGTGCCAGCAGCATAGGAAGGACAGGGTCTGGAAACACCATATATTTT. Its translation is CASSIGRTGSGNTIYF.

This clone appeared a single time. This chain links TRBV30 with TRBJ1-2; D is unresolved. Looked up from germline, CDR1 is GTSNPN and CDR2 is SVGIG (reference sequence). The V gene lost 3 bases and the J gene lost 7 bases, with 30 bases spanning the gap. This CDR3 has 18 residues. The chain's CDR3 is CAWSNRGTYNPPVRGYTF. The CDR3 DNA sequence: TGTGCCTGGAGCAATCGGGGTACCTACAACCCTCCTGTGCGTGGCTACACCTTC.

In this sample, this clone turned up once. The chain carries TRBV7-9 and TRBJ1-4; 7 nucleotides align to TRBD1. There are 14 residues in the CDR3. Per the germline V gene, CDR1 is SEHNR and CDR2 is FQNEAQ (reference sequence). After removal of 5 bases from V and 8 bases from J, the junction contained 8 bases not matched to a gene. The CDR3 sequence: CASSLGQEGEKLFF. CDR3 DNA: TGTGCCAGCAGCCTTGGACAGGAGGGCGAAAAACTGTTTTTT.

This chain connects TRBV11-3 to TRBJ1-1, with 8 bases fitting TRBD1. Germline values: CDR1 SGHNT, CDR2 YENEEA. V dropped 5 bases and J dropped 4; count of bases not matched to a gene: 9. This CDR3 contains 15 residues. The CDR3: CASSPQTGAGTEAFF. In DNA, the CDR3 is TGTGCCAGCAGCCCTCAGACAGGGGCGGGCACTGAAGCTTTCTTT.

V and J are TRBV19 and TRBJ2-7; TRBD2 matches at 9 bases. This CDR3 is 15 amino acids long. CDR1 is LNHDA, CDR2 SQIVND, per germline (reference sequence). Trimming took 8 bases from V and 6 from J; bases not matched to a gene: 14. The CDR3 nucleotides read TGTGCCAGTCATAGGGGGACGGGACTAGCATCCGAGCAGTACTTC. Translated: CASHRGTGLASEQYF.

This clone was detected only once. V and J are TRBV6-4 and TRBJ2-1, with D uncertain. Per germline, CDR1 MRHNA and CDR2 SNTAGT. The CDR3 totals 12 residues. V was pared by 6 bases and J by 10 bases, with 13 bases between. CDR3 loop: CASRDGPKEQFF. The CDR3 DNA reads TGTGCCAGCAGGGACGGTCCTAAGGAGCAGTTCTTC.

The chain recombines TRBV7-3 with TRBJ1-2, with TRBD1 identical over 8 bases. This CDR3 has 13 residues. CDR1 is SGHTA, CDR2 FQGTGA, per germline. Unmatched junction bases numbered 8, after V lost 2 bases and J lost 12 bases. The CDR3 protein is CASSLGTDRGHTF. The DNA of the CDR3 is TGTGCCAGCAGCTTAGGAACTGACAGGGGCCACACCTTC.

The rearrangement links TRBV18 to TRBJ2-1, with 10 positions matching TRBD2. This CDR3 comprises 14 residues. Germline V gives CDR1 KGHSH, CDR2 LQKENI. Losses at the gene ends were 4 bases for V and 9 bases for J; bases not matched to a gene: 6. CDR3 region: CASSRSSGSGEQFF. CDR3 in DNA: TGTGCCAGCTCACGTTCTAGCGGGAGCGGTGAGCAGTTCTTC.

The V gene is TRBV30, the J gene TRBJ1-1; no clear D gene. The CDR3 has 16 amino acids. V shed 3 bases and J shed 3 bases, with 20 bases lying between them. Germline V CDR1 and CDR2: GTSNPN, SVGIG (reference sequence). The CDR3 loop reads CAWRGYRELVDTEAFF. The CDR3 DNA reads TGTGCCTGGAGAGGGTACCGGGAGCTGGTTGACACTGAAGCTTTCTTT.

This clone was counted once. V and J are TRBV28 and TRBJ2-7, with D hard to call. The germline CDR1 and CDR2 sequences are MDHEN and SYDVKM. The V gene lost 7 bases and the J gene lost 0 bases, with 13 bases spanning the gap. The CDR3 is 14 residues long. The CDR3 region is CASKQQMNSYEQYF. DNA for the CDR3: TGTGCCAGCAAACAACAGATGAACTCCTACGAGCAGTACTTC. The complete variable domain, with remaining parts taken from reference TRBV28 and TRBJ2-7, reads DVKVTQSSRYLVKRTGEKVFLECVQDMDHENMFWYRQDPGLGLRLIYFSYDVKMKEKGDIPEGYSVSREKKERFSLILESASTNQTSMYLCASKQQMNSYEQYFGPGTRLTVT.

The gene calls are TRBV19 and TRBJ1-1, with TRBD1 identical over 7 bases. V lost 5 bases to trimming and J lost 6 bases; unmatched junction nucleotides: 3. The CDR3 extends over 12 amino acids. CDR1 LNHDA and CDR2 SQIVND come from the germline V gene (reference sequence). In DNA, the CDR3 is TGTGCCAGTAGTTGGACAGGTGCTGAAGCTTTCTTT. Its protein is CASSWTGAEAFF.

The chain links TRBV6-5 to TRBJ2-2; 7 positions match TRBD1. The CDR3 loop spans 15 amino acids. The germline CDR1 and CDR2 sequences are MNHEY and SVGAGI. The ends lost 6 bases at V and 1 base at J; junction bases unmatched: 5. CDR3 bases: TGTGCCAGCAGGCAGGGGGATCAGAACACCGGGGAGCTGTTTTTT. It is translated as CASRQGDQNTGELFF.

Notes on this clone: The sample carries other DNA sequences with the same CDR3. The V call is TRBV7-2, the J call TRBJ2-6, with a weak D call TRBD2 (5 bases). Germline V gene data show CDR1 as SGHTA and CDR2 as FQGNSA. The length of the CDR3 is 16 residues. V was clipped by 1 base and J by 1 base, with 8 bases between them. Written as DNA, the CDR3 is TGTGCCAGCAGCTTAGTTCCGGGGTCTGGGGCCAACGTCCTGACTTTC. Amino acid sequence: CASSLVPGSGANVLTF.

This rearrangement joins TRBV2 to TRBJ2-5; 10 bases fit TRBD2. The germline V gene has CDR1 SNHLY and CDR2 FYNNEI. The CDR3 spans 19 residues. V dropped 2 bases and J dropped 5; count of bases not matched to a gene: 17. The CDR3 spells CASSEIIGTSGDYRETQYF. CDR3 nucleotide sequence: TGTGCCAGCAGTGAAATTATTGGTACTAGCGGGGATTATAGGGAGACCCAGTACTTC.

The chain joins TRBV5-1 to TRBJ2-2; D may be TRBD2 (6 bases). CDR1 SGHRS and CDR2 YFSETQ come from the germline V gene. Trimming removed 1 base at V and 5 bases at J, with 18 bases between. CDR3 length equals 17 residues. This CDR3 reads CASSLNGGRQITGELFF. DNA for the CDR3: TGCGCCAGCAGCTTGAATGGAGGGCGACAGATTACCGGGGAGCTGTTTTTT.

This clone has a single count. The chain employs TRBV11-2 and TRBJ2-1; the D is unclear. The CDR3 totals 15 residues. CDR1 is SGHAT and CDR2 is FQNNGV in the germline V gene. V was clipped by 0 bases and J by 8 bases, with 14 bases between them. The chain's CDR3 is CASSLEALVTHEQFF. The CDR3 DNA reads as TGTGCCAGCAGCTTAGAGGCCCTAGTTACCCATGAGCAGTTCTTC.

The chain couples TRBV2 to TRBJ1-5; TRBD1 matches at 9 bases. The length of the CDR3 is 13 residues. Germline loops: CDR1 SNHLY, CDR2 FYNNEI. V dropped 8 bases and J dropped 8; count of bases not matched to a gene: 7. The CDR3 sequence is CASGDRVWEPQHF. The CDR3 DNA reads as TGTGCCAGCGGGGACAGGGTCTGGGAGCCCCAGCATTTT.

V and J are TRBV10-3 and TRBJ2-7, with D tentatively TRBD1 (6 bases). Trimming took 4 bases from V and 1 from J, leaving 17 bases between them. The CDR3 totals 16 residues. Germline CDR1 is ENHRY and CDR2 is SYGVKD. The CDR3 bases are TGTGCCATCAGTGGCTCCCTGACAGGACCTTCCTACGAGCAGTACTTC. This sequence encodes CAISGSLTGPSYEQYF.